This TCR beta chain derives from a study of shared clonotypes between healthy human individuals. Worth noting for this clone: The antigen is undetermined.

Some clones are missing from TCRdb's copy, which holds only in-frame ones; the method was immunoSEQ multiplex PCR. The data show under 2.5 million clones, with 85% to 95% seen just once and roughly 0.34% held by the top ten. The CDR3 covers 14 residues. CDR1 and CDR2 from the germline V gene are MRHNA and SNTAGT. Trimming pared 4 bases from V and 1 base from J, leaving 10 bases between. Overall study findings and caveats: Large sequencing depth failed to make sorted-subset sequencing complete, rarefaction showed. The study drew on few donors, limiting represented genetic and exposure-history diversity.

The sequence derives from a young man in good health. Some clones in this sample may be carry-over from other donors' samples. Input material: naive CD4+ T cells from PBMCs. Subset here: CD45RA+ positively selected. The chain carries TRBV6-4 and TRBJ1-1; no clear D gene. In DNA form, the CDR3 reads TGTGCCAGCAGTGCAATACCCGGGAACACTGAAGCTTTCTTT. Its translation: CASSAIPGNTEAFF.